This T cell receptor (beta chain) was recovered during a study of cytomegalovirus exposure and HLA in healthy donors. Whole-study findings and limits: Analysis was performed later, and it showed HLA-associated TCR beta chains to be more clonally expanded than equally common others. Many donors carried some public TCRs, although rarity characterized most TCR sequences.

As to this clone: The antigen is undetermined.

Each donor was nominally healthy when sampled (though unrecorded immune exposures were likely). PCR was performed using 60 Vbeta and 13 Jbeta primers. Sequencing used immunoSEQ multiplex PCR; TCRdb keeps in-frame clones, though not all of them. The data show some 140,000 clones, about three quarters seen once. Germline CDR1 reads SGHDT; CDR2 reads YYEEEE. This CDR3 comprises 15 residues. With 0 bases clipped from V and 3 bases from J, the junction kept 2 bases outside the gene matches. The rearrangement joins TRBV5-6 to TRBJ2-7; 11 bases agree with TRBD1. This receptor was identified in a woman in her thirties or forties in good health and CMV-seronegative. The sample consisted of PBMCs. This CDR3 is CASSLGTGGDYEQYV. CDR3 nucleotides: TGTGCCAGCAGCTTGGGGACAGGGGGCGACTACGAGCAGTACGTC.